The present T cell receptor beta chain was sequenced within a study of Tregs in tolerant kidney transplant recipients. On this clone itself: Its cognate antigen is unknown. Read sequence stops 3 residues before the CDR3 end, and the germline J gene provides the missing end.

General study results and limits: Nucleotide sequences could not be compared across some patients' samples due to primer changes. Biological reproducibility was not directly addressed in this study.

The data were produced by immunoSEQ multiplex PCR, yet TCRdb's version contains in-frame clones alone and is incomplete. The sample shows 50,000 or so clones, and roughly 0.9% sits with its ten largest clones. Thawed PBMCs were FACS-sorted into unstimulated CD4+CD25+CD127- regulatory T cells, CD4+CD25- non-regulatory cells, CD4 and CD8 cells. CDR1 is SGHRS, CDR2 YFSETQ, per germline. The CDR3 is 16 residues long. V shed 3 bases, J shed 2 bases, and the junction held 6 bases outside the gene matches. The chain links TRBV5-1 to TRBJ2-4; TRBD2 agrees at 9 bases. The sequences come from CD4+ T cells from blood, collected before the transplant. This clonotype was sampled from a human donor who received a combined kidney and bone marrow transplant. The CDR3: CASSYTSGLSKNIQYF. The CDR3 bases that were read are TGCGCCAGCAGCTACACTAGCGGGTTATCCAAAAACATT.